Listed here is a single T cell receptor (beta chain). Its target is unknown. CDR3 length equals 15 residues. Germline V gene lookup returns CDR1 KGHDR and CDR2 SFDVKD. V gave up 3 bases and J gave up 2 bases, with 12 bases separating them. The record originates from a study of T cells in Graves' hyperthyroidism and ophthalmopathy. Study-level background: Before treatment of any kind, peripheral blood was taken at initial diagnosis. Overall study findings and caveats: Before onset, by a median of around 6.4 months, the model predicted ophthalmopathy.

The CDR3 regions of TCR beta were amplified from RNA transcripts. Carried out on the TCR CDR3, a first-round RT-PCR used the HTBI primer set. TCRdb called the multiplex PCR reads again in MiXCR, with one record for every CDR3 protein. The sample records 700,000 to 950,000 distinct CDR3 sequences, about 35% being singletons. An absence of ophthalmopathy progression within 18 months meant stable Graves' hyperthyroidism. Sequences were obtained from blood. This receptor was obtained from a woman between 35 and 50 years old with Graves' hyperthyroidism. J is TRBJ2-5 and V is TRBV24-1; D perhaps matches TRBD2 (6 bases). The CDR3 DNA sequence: TGTGCCACCAGTGATAGAGGGAGGATGCAAGAGACCCAGTACTTC. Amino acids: CATSDRGRMQETQYF.